The next 17 T cell receptor beta chains were all read from a single sample in a study of T cell responses to AZD1222 COVID-19 vaccine. Sequencing used immunoSEQ multiplex PCR; TCRdb keeps in-frame clones, though not all of them. The repertoire holds about 90,000 clones, with under 95% as singletons. Source: peripheral blood, taken on day 0 of MenACWY control vaccination. The receptors shown here come from an adult in good health.

The V and J genes are TRBV28 and TRBJ2-2, with 7 nucleotides matching TRBD2. Germline V lookup: CDR1 MDHEN, CDR2 SYDVKM. With 11 bases clipped from V and 6 bases from J, the junction kept 12 bases outside the gene matches. This CDR3 comprises 14 residues. The CDR3 sequence: CAASSGEGPGELFF. The CDR3 coding sequence is TGTGCCGCGTCATCGGGGGAGGGGCCCGGGGAGCTGTTTTTT.

V gene TRBV14 combines with J gene TRBJ2-1; 7 nucleotides line up with TRBD2. The CDR3 sequence is 13 residues long. CDR1 is SGHDN, CDR2 FVKESK, per germline. V was pared by 0 bases and J by 10 bases, with 3 bases of the junction left unmatched. CDR3 sequence (DNA): TGTGCCAGCAGCCAAGATCTCGGGGGGGAGCAGTTCTTC. This encodes CASSQDLGGEQFF.

This chain connects TRBV3-1 (or the pseudogene TRBV3-2) to TRBJ2-2, with D uncertain. Trimming stripped 2 bases from V and 6 bases from J, with 7 bases between. Germline V CDR1 and CDR2: LGHDT, YNNKEL (reference sequence). This CDR3 contains 13 residues. CDR3 sequence (DNA): TGTGCCAGCAGCCAACTCACGGCCGGGGAGCTGTTTTTT. Translating it yields CASSQLTAGELFF.

This sequence joins TRBV6-5 and TRBJ1-1; D perhaps matches TRBD1 (6 bases). The CDR3 runs 14 residues. The V end lost 6 bases, the J end lost 0 bases, and 11 bases lay between the germline ends. Germline V gene sequence: CDR1 MNHEY, CDR2 SVGAGI. The CDR3 region is CASRQGAMNTEAFF. CDR3 DNA: TGTGCCAGCAGACAGGGTGCCATGAACACTGAAGCTTTCTTT.

The chain couples TRBV10-2 to TRBJ1-5; tentative D call: TRBD1 (5 bases). V was clipped by 2 bases and J by 3 bases, with 8 bases between them. This CDR3 contains 14 residues. In germline, CDR1 is WSHSY, CDR2 SAAADI. This CDR3 reads CASSEDSYNQPQHF. As DNA, the CDR3 is TGCGCCAGCAGTGAGGACAGCTACAATCAGCCCCAGCATTTT.

This chain joins TRBV9 and TRBJ1-1; the D is unclear. V lost 3 bases, J lost 4 bases, and 16 bases lay in between. Looked up from germline, CDR1 is SGDLS and CDR2 is YYNGEE. The CDR3 runs 15 residues. The CDR3 nucleotides read TGTGCCAGCAGCGCCCGAAGTGGTTTTGGCACTGAAGCTTTCTTT. Protein: CASSARSGFGTEAFF.

This chain uses TRBV7-8 with TRBJ1-1; D possibly corresponds to TRBD1 (5 bases). The V gene's germline CDR1 is SGHVS and CDR2 FQNEAQ. The CDR3 is made up of 14 amino acids. Trimming left V 6 bases short and J 0 bases short, with 11 bases between. CDR3 amino acids: CASRVGVMNTEAFF. The CDR3 DNA reads as TGTGCCAGCAGGGTGGGGGTTATGAACACTGAAGCTTTCTTT.

The J gene is TRBJ2-3, the V gene TRBV7-2; TRBD2 matches 11 bases. The trim removed 3 bases at V and 4 bases at J, leaving 3 bases unmatched. This CDR3 is built from 15 residues. Per germline, CDR1 SGHTA and CDR2 FQGNSA. CDR3: CASSFSGGAPDTQYF. DNA of the CDR3: TGTGCCAGCAGCTTTAGCGGGGGGGCCCCAGATACGCAGTATTTT.

This clone was counted once. The V call is TRBV2, the J call TRBJ1-5; no clear D gene. From germline, CDR1 is SNHLY and CDR2 FYNNEI. Trimming took off 6 bases at V and 5 bases at J, with 14 bases between the two ends. This CDR3 is 14 amino acids long. The CDR3 here is CASSLTSIDQPQHF. CDR3 DNA sequence: TGTGCCAGCAGCCTGACATCGATCGATCAGCCCCAGCATTTT.

V usage is TRBV11-3 and J usage is TRBJ2-3; tentatively, D is TRBD1 (5 bases). CDR3 length: 14 residues. V lost 3 bases to trimming and J lost 0 bases, with 7 bases between them. Germline V lookup: CDR1 SGHNT, CDR2 YENEEA. This chain's CDR3 is CASSLGQSTDTQYF. The CDR3 DNA follows: TGTGCCAGCAGCTTGGGGCAGAGCACAGATACGCAGTATTTT.

The V and J genes are TRBV10-2 and TRBJ1-4; D unclear. Germline V lookup: CDR1 WSHSY, CDR2 SAAADI. This CDR3 contains 13 residues. V lost 6 bases, J lost 4 bases, and 9 bases lay in between. The CDR3 bases are TGCGCCAGCAGCGCGATCAGTAATGAAAAACTGTTTTTT. Translated: CASSAISNEKLFF.

The chain links TRBV19 to TRBJ1-3, with TRBD1 identical over 7 bases. CDR1 is LNHDA and CDR2 is SQIVND in the germline V gene (reference sequence). The V and J ends lost 5 bases and 0 bases, in that order; junction bases with no gene match: 10. The CDR3 extends over 17 amino acids. DNA of the CDR3: TGTGCCAGTAGTCCCACGGACAGGTTGACCTCTGGAAACACCATATATTTT. Translation: CASSPTDRLTSGNTIYF.

This rearrangement joins TRBV5-4 to TRBJ2-5, with 8 bases matching TRBD1. This CDR3 spans 14 amino acids. The V gene's germline CDR1 is SGHNT and CDR2 YYREEE (reference sequence). Unmatched junction bases numbered 5, after V lost 6 bases and J lost 1 base. Here the CDR3 reads CASNHRGSQETQYF. The CDR3 DNA follows: TGTGCCAGCAACCACAGGGGGAGCCAAGAGACCCAGTACTTC.

This clone is a singleton in its sample. The chain is built from TRBV5-1 and TRBJ2-7, with D unclear. The germline V gene encodes CDR1 SGHRS and CDR2 YFSETQ. The V gene lost 3 bases and the J gene lost 4 bases, with 11 bases spanning the gap. The CDR3 contains 13 residues. The DNA of the CDR3 is TGCGCCAGCAGCTCCATGGACGGTTACGAGCAGTACTTC. Its protein is CASSSMDGYEQYF.

The V and J genes are TRBV21-1 and TRBJ1-2. TRBV21-1 is marked as a pseudogene. The CDR3 totals 14 residues. The CDR3 spells CASSKGGDIYGYTF. CDR3 coding DNA: TGTGCCAGCAGCAAAGGGGGGGATATCTATGGCTACACCTTC.

The chain carries TRBV5-1 and TRBJ2-1; 12 nucleotides match TRBD1. Germline V gives CDR1 SGHRS, CDR2 YFSETQ. The V segment lost 3 bases and the J segment 5 bases; nucleotides outside the gene matches: 6. The CDR3 is 16 residues long. Here the CDR3 DNA reads TGCGCCAGCAGCTGGGACAGGGGGCGGTTTGACAATGAGCAGTTCTTC. This encodes CASSWDRGRFDNEQFF.

This clone was counted a single time. The V gene is TRBV5-5, the J gene TRBJ1-5; a weak D match, TRBD1 (5 bases). The CDR3 has 16 amino acids. The germline V gene has CDR1 SGHKS and CDR2 YYEKEE (reference sequence). The V and J ends lost 2 bases and 4 bases respectively, with 16 bases between them. This chain's CDR3 is CASSFGIGGTNQPQHF. The DNA of the CDR3 is TGTGCCAGCAGCTTTGGGATTGGGGGGACTAATCAGCCCCAGCATTTT.